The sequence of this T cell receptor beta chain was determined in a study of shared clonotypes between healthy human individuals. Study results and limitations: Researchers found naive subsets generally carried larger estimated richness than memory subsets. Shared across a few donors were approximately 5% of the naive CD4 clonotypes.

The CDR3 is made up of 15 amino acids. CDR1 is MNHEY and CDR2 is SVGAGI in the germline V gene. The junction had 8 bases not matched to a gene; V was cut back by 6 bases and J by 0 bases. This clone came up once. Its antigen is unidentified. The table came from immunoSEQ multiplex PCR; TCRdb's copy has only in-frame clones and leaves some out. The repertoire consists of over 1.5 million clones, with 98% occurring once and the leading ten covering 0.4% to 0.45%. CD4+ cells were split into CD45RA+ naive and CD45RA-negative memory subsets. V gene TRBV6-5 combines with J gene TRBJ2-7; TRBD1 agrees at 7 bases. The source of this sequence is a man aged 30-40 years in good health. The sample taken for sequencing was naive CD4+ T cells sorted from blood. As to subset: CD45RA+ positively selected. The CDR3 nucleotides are TGTGCCAGCAGGGGTCCACAGGGGATCTCCTACGAGCAGTACTTC. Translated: CASRGPQGISYEQYF.